The 10 T cell receptor beta chains below all came from one sample that was sequenced in a study of cytomegalovirus exposure and HLA in healthy donors (dated 2017 in TCRdb). Libraries were prepared through the immunoSEQ multiplex PCR assay. Sourced from immuneACCESS, this table was stored by TCRdb with only in-frame sequences that have V and J called. A share of the clones is absent; for the studies checked, an unresolved V gene accounts for under half, and the remainder has no known explanation. The sample contains some 170,000 clones, just under 90% of them found a single time. The ten top clones hold approximately 1.5% of the sample. Sequencing used PBMCs. Receptors originate from a woman aged 30 to 39 in good health and CMV-seronegative.

V is TRBV5-4 and J is TRBJ2-7; 8 positions agree with TRBD1. V gave up 5 bases and J gave up 6 bases; unmatched junction bases: 10. The CDR3 runs to 14 residues. CDR1 and CDR2 (germline): SGHNT, YYREEE (reference sequence). CDR3 in DNA: TGTGCCAGCAGGGAGGGGACAGGTATGGGCGAGCAGTACTTC. Amino acid sequence: CASREGTGMGEQYF.

V gene TRBV15 combines with J gene TRBJ2-3; tentatively, D is TRBD2 (6 bases). The CDR3 length is 16 residues. With 1 base removed from V and 0 bases from J, the gap between germline ends came to 11 bases. Germline CDR1 and CDR2: LNHNV and YYDKDF (reference sequence). In nucleotides, the CDR3 is TGTGCCACCAGCAGAGTAGGCGGGGAGAGCACAGATACGCAGTATTTT. It specifies CATSRVGGESTDTQYF.

The J gene is TRBJ2-7, the V gene TRBV27; tentatively, D is TRBD1 (6 bases). CDR3 size: 14 residues. CDR1 and CDR2 (germline): MNHEY, SMNVEV (reference sequence). V lost 2 bases, J lost 0 bases, and 8 bases lay in between. The CDR3 DNA reads TGTGCCAGCAGTTTAGGGGGCATCTCCTACGAGCAGTACTTC. As protein: CASSLGGISYEQYF.

This sequence joins TRBV4-2 and TRBJ2-1; 7 nucleotides line up with TRBD1. The CDR3 sequence is 18 residues long. With 1 base clipped from V and 7 bases from J, the junction kept 16 bases outside the gene matches. Germline CDR1 is LGHNA and CDR2 is YNFKEQ. CDR3 coding DNA: TGTGCCAGCAGCCAAGTTTTACGTCGGGACAGTGTAGCTAATGAGCAGTTCTTC. Encoded protein: CASSQVLRRDSVANEQFF.

In nucleotides, the CDR3 is TGTGCCAGCAGCCCGATGCTCACAGGGGGGCAAGGCGGGGAGCTGTTTTTT. Its translation is CASSPMLTGGQGGELFF. The chain is built from TRBV5-4 and TRBJ2-2, with TRBD1 identical over 8 bases. This CDR3 comprises 17 residues. V shed 4 bases and J 7 bases; nucleotides not matched to a gene: 15. Germline V lookup: CDR1 SGHNT, CDR2 YYREEE (reference sequence).

The chain recombines TRBV5-4 with TRBJ2-7; 10 bases are a match to TRBD2. This CDR3 region has 15 residues. Germline loops: CDR1 SGHNT, CDR2 YYREEE (reference sequence). Losses at the gene ends were 4 bases for V and 2 bases for J; bases not matched to a gene: 6. The CDR3 protein is CASSIIAGGAYEQYF. In DNA, the CDR3 is TGTGCCAGCAGCATAATAGCGGGGGGCGCCTACGAGCAGTACTTC.

This chain joins TRBV30 and TRBJ1-5; possible D gene TRBD1, 6 bases. The CDR3 runs to 14 residues. Germline V gives CDR1 GTSNPN, CDR2 SVGIG (reference sequence). The V and J ends lost 1 base and 3 bases respectively, with 10 bases between them. The CDR3 region has the DNA TGTGCCTGGAGTGGGGGACACCCCAATCAGCCCCAGCATTTT. This encodes CAWSGGHPNQPQHF.

This clone was seen a handful of times. CDR3: CASTPGGWGGYTF. CDR3 in DNA: TGTGCCAGCACCCCCGGTGGATGGGGCGGCTACACCTTC. The chain joins TRBV6-1 to TRBJ1-2; perhaps TRBD1 as D (5 bases). V lost 7 bases and J lost 8, with 17 bases in between. The germline CDR1 and CDR2 sequences are MNHNS and SASEGT. The CDR3 has 13 amino acids.

In DNA form, the CDR3 reads TGCGCCAGCAGCTTGGATGGGCTACGGGACAGTAATAATTCACCCCTCCACTTT. Translated, it gives CASSLDGLRDSNNSPLHF. The chain is built from TRBV5-1 and TRBJ1-6; 7 nucleotides align to TRBD1. Trimming took 0 bases from V and 5 from J; bases not matched to a gene: 11. The CDR3 has 18 residues. CDR1 and CDR2 from the germline V gene are SGHRS and YFSETQ.

In DNA, the CDR3 is TGTGCCAGCTCACCCCTAGAGAATTACGAGCAGTACTTC. Amino acids: CASSPLENYEQYF. The V gene is TRBV18, the J gene TRBJ2-7; D not resolved. Germline CDR1 and CDR2: KGHSH and LQKENI. Deletions cut 3 bases from V and 4 bases from J, with 10 bases between. The CDR3 length is 13 residues. Filled out from reference TRBV18 and TRBJ2-7, the complete variable domain reads NAGVMQNPRHLVRRRGQEARLRCSPMKGHSHVYWYRQLPEEGLKFMVYLQKENIIDESGMPKERFSAEFPKEGPSILRIQQVVRGDSAAYFCASSPLENYEQYFGPGTRLTVT.